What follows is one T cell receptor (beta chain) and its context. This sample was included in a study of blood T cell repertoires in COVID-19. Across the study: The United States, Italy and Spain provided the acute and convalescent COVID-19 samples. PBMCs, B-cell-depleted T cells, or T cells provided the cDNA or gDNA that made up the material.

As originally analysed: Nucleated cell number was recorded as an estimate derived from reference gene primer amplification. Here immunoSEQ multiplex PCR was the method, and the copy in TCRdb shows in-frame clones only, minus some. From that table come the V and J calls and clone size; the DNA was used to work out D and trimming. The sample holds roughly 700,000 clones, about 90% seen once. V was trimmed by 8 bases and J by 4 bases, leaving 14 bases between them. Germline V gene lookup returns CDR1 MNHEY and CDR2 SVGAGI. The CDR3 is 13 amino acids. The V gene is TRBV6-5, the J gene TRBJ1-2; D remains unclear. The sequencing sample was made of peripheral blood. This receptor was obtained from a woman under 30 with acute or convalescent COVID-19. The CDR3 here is CASAGNPLYGYTF. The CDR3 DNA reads TGTGCCAGCGCGGGAAACCCCCTCTATGGCTACACCTTC.